Shown below are 8 T cell receptor beta chains from a single sample sequenced in a study of PD-L1 blockade in urothelial cancer. Measured with immunoSEQ multiplex PCR; TCRdb has only the in-frame clones, and not every one. The sample includes around 100,000 clones, under 85% of them seen just once. The starting material was PBMCs, obtained around atezolizumab (anti-PD-L1) treatment. These receptors were obtained from a man aged 45 to 65 with urothelial cancer.

This clone was observed once. The chain links TRBV30 to TRBJ2-1; 12 nucleotides align to TRBD1. With V trimmed by 4 bases and J by 7 bases, 5 bases remained unmatched. Germline V gene sequence: CDR1 GTSNPN, CDR2 SVGIG (reference sequence). CDR3 size: 14 residues. This chain's CDR3 is CAWMRDRGPNEQFF. The CDR3 DNA sequence: TGTGCCTGGATGCGGGACAGGGGGCCGAATGAGCAGTTCTTC.

The rearrangement joins TRBV11-2 to TRBJ1-2; TRBD1 matches at 8 bases. Trimming cost V 4 bases and J 0 bases; bases outside gene matches: 7. Germline CDR1 is SGHAT and CDR2 is FQNNGV. This CDR3 region has 16 residues. Here the CDR3 reads CASSWGTGGSNYGYTF. In nucleotides, the CDR3 is TGTGCCAGCAGCTGGGGGACAGGAGGCTCTAACTATGGCTACACCTTC.

The V and J genes are TRBV7-9 and TRBJ1-6, with 10 bases fitting TRBD1. CDR3 length: 16 amino acids. CDR1 is SEHNR and CDR2 is FQNEAQ in the germline V gene (reference sequence). V shed 1 base, J shed 3 bases, and the junction held 0 bases outside the gene matches. CDR3 nucleotides: TGTGCCAGCAGCTTAGGGACAGGGGGCTATAATTCACCCCTCCACTTT. It codes for CASSLGTGGYNSPLHF.

The chain is built from TRBV5-1 and TRBJ2-2; 11 positions agree with TRBD2. Looked up from germline, CDR1 is SGHRS and CDR2 is YFSETQ. Trimming at V came to 1 base and at J to 3 bases, leaving 8 bases not matched to a gene. The CDR3 is 18 residues long. This chain's CDR3 is CASSLYSLAGGYTGELFF. The CDR3 nucleotides are TGCGCCAGCAGCTTGTATTCCCTAGCGGGAGGTTACACCGGGGAGCTGTTTTTT.

The V gene is TRBV13, the J gene TRBJ1-3, with 8 bases matching TRBD1. Losses at the gene ends were 3 bases for V and 0 bases for J; bases not matched to a gene: 10. Germline CDR1 reads PRHDT; CDR2 reads FYEKMQ (reference sequence). This CDR3 spans 18 amino acids. Here the CDR3 DNA reads TGTGCCAGCAGCTTGTCTCGGGACAGGAGGCTCTCTGGAAACACCATATATTTT. This codes for CASSLSRDRRLSGNTIYF.

V and J are TRBV6-1 and TRBJ2-2; D is perhaps TRBD2 (5 bases). Trimming removed 6 bases from V and 1 base from J, with 9 bases in between. Germline CDR1 MNHNS, CDR2 SASEGT. The CDR3 length is 14 residues. The CDR3 spells CASRDAGNTGELFF. In nucleotides, the CDR3 is TGTGCCAGCAGGGATGCGGGGAACACCGGGGAGCTGTTTTTT.

The chain is built from TRBV2 and TRBJ2-7; 8 bases fit TRBD1. This CDR3 is built from 15 residues. Germline assignment: CDR1 SNHLY and CDR2 FYNNEI. V dropped 6 bases and J dropped 2; count of bases not matched to a gene: 9. The DNA for the CDR3 is TGTGCCAGCAGGGGTGACAGGGGAGAGACCTACGAGCAGTACTTC. It yields the protein CASRGDRGETYEQYF.

In this sample, this clone turned up a few times. The V call is TRBV7-9, the J call TRBJ1-3; 10 bases map to TRBD1. The CDR3 covers 15 residues. Looked up from germline, CDR1 is SEHNR and CDR2 is FQNEAQ (reference sequence). V dropped 4 bases and J dropped 2; count of bases not matched to a gene: 2. CDR3 protein: CASSSTGGAGNTIYF. The CDR3, as DNA: TGTGCCAGCAGCTCGACAGGGGGCGCTGGAAACACCATATATTTT.